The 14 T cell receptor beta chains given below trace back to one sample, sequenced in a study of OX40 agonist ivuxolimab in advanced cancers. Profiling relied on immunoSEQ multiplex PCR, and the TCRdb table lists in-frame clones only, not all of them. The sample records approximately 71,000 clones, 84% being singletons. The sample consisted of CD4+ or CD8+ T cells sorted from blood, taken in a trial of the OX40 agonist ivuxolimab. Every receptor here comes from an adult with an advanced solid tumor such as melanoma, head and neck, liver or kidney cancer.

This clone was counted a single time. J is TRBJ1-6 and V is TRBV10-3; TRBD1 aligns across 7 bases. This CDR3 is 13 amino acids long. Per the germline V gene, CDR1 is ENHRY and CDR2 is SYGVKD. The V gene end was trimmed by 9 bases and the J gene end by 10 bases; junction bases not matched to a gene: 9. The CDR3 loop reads CAMGQNLESPLHF. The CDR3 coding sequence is TGTGCCATGGGACAGAACTTAGAATCACCCCTCCACTTT.

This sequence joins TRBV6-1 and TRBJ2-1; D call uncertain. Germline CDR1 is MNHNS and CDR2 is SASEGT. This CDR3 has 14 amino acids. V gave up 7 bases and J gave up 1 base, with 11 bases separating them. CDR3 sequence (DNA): TGTGCCAGCATCGTAGCTTTATCCTACAATGAGCAGTTCTTC. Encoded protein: CASIVALSYNEQFF.

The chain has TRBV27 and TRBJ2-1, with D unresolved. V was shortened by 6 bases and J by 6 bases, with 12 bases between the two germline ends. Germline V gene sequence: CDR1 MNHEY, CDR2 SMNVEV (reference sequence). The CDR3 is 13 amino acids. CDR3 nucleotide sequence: TGTGCCAGCAGATTTACTGCCTCCAATGAGCAGTTCTTC. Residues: CASRFTASNEQFF.

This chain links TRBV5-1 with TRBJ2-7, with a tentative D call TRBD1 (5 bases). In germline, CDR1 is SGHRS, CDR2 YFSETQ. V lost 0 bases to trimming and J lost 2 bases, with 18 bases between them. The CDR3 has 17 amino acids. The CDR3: CASSLAASNLGPYEQYF. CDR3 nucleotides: TGCGCCAGCAGCTTGGCGGCGAGTAATCTGGGGCCCTACGAGCAGTACTTC.

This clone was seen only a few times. CDR3 nucleotide sequence: TGTGCCAGCAGCCAAGATCGTGGGGGGTTTGATGGCTACACCTTC. Residues: CASSQDRGGFDGYTF. The V and J genes are TRBV4-2 and TRBJ1-2, with D perhaps matching TRBD1 (5 bases). Germline CDR1 and CDR2: LGHNA and YNFKEQ. V lost 0 bases to trimming and J lost 6 bases, with 14 bases between them. This CDR3 comprises 15 residues.

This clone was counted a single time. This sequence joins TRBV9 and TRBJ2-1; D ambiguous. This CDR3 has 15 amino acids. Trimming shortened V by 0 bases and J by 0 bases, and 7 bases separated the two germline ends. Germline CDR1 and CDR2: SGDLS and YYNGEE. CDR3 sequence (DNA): TGTGCCAGCAGCGTAGATCCATACTCCTACAATGAGCAGTTCTTC. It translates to CASSVDPYSYNEQFF.

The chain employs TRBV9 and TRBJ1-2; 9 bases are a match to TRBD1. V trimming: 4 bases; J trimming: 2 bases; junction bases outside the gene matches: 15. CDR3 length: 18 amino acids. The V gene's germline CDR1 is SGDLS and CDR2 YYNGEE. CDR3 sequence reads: CASSPSIQGAGRNYGYTF. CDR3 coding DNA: TGTGCCAGCAGCCCCTCAATACAGGGGGCAGGTAGGAACTATGGCTACACCTTC.

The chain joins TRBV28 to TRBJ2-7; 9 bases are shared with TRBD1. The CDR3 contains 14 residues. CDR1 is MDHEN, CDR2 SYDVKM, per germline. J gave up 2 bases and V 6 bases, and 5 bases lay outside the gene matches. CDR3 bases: TGTGCCAGCAGCTACAGACAGGGGGCCTACGAGCAGTACTTC. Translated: CASSYRQGAYEQYF.

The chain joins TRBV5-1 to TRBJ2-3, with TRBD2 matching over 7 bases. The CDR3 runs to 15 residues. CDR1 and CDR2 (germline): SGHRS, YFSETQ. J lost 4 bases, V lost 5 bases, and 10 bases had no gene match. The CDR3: CASRMGGAVSDTQYF. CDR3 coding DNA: TGCGCCAGCAGGATGGGAGGGGCCGTGTCAGATACGCAGTATTTT.

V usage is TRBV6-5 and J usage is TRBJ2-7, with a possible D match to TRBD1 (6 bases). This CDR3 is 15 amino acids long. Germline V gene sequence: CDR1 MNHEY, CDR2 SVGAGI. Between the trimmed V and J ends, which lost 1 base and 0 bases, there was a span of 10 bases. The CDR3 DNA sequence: TGTGCCAGCAGTTACTATAGGGGGAGCTCCTACGAGCAGTACTTC. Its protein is CASSYYRGSSYEQYF.

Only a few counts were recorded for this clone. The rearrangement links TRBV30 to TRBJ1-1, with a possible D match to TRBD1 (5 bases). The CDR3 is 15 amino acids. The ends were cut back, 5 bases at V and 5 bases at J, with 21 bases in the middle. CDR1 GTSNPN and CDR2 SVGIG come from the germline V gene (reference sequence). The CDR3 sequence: CAWGRDRSSGTEAFF. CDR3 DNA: TGTGCCTGGGGACGGGACCGATCGAGTGGAACTGAAGCTTTCTTT.

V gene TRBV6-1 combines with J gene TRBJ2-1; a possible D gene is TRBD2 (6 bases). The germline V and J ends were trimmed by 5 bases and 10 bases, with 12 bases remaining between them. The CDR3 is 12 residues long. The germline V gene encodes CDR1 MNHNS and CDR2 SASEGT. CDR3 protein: CASSFYGGEQFF. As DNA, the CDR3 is TGTGCCAGCAGTTTTTACGGAGGGGAGCAGTTCTTC.

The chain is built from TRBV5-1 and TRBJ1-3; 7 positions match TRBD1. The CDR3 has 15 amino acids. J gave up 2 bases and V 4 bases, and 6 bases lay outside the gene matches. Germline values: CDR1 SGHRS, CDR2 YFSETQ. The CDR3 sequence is CASSLYQGAGNTIYF. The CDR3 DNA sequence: TGCGCCAGCAGCCTCTACCAGGGGGCTGGAAACACCATATATTTT.

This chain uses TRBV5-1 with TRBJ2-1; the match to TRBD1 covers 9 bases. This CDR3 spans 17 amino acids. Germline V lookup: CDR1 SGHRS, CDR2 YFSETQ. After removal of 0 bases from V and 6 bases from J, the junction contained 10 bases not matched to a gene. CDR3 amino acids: CASSLVPAGQGGNEQFF. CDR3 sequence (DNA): TGCGCCAGCAGCTTGGTTCCCGCGGGACAGGGTGGCAATGAGCAGTTCTTC.